Below, 14 T cell receptor beta chains from the same sample are listed, as sequenced in a study of T-cell reconstitution after alpha-beta-depleted transplantation in children. Preparation of the TCRbeta library was carried out with unique molecular identifiers. TCRdb processed the PCR reads anew with MiXCR; each CDR3 protein has one entry. This sample has 400,000 to 450,000 distinct CDR3 sequences; around two fifths occur once, and the top ten carry 27%. Source: PBMCs, taken before TCRalphabeta/CD19-depleted stem cell transplant. Source of these receptors: a girl aged 2 to 9 with aplastic anemia, due to receive a stem cell transplant.

The chain links TRBV20-1 to TRBJ1-2; 7 bases map to TRBD1. This CDR3 spans 11 amino acids. V dropped 8 bases and J dropped 8; count of bases not matched to a gene: 8. Germline V gene sequence: CDR1 DFQATT, CDR2 SNEGSKA (reference sequence). The CDR3 DNA follows: TGCAGTACTGACAGGGCGGAGGGCTACACCTTC. Residues: CSTDRAEGYTF.

The V and J genes are TRBV7-2 and TRBJ2-1; TRBD2 might be the D (5 bases). The CDR3 is 16 residues long. Trimming pared 1 base from V and 6 bases from J, leaving 16 bases between. CDR1 and CDR2 (germline): SGHTA, FQGNSA. The DNA for the CDR3 is TGTGCCAGCAGCTTAGTGGTACTAGGTAGGGTCAATGAGCAGTTCTTC. As protein: CASSLVVLGRVNEQFF.

The rearrangement joins TRBV7-7 to TRBJ2-1; D perhaps matches TRBD1 (6 bases). The germline V gene has CDR1 SSHAT and CDR2 FNYEAQ (reference sequence). CDR3 length: 16 amino acids. The V gene lost 5 bases and the J gene lost 0 bases, with 14 bases spanning the gap. The CDR3 here is CASSPTGPSSYNEQFF. As DNA, the CDR3 is TGTGCCAGCAGCCCCACAGGGCCGAGCTCCTACAATGAGCAGTTCTTC.

The chain links TRBV3-1 to TRBJ2-7; 8 bases match TRBD1. The CDR3 runs to 15 residues. CDR1 and CDR2 from the germline V gene are LGHDT and YNNKEL (reference sequence). Trimming removed 3 bases from V and 4 bases from J; junction bases left unmatched: 8. The CDR3 is CASSHPGGNLYEQYF. The CDR3 DNA sequence: TGTGCCAGCAGCCATCCAGGGGGCAACCTATACGAGCAGTACTTC.

This clonotype was picked up one time. V gene TRBV5-5 combines with J gene TRBJ2-7, with 8 bases lining up with TRBD1. Trimming at V came to 3 bases and at J to 3 bases, leaving 5 bases not matched to a gene. Germline V gene sequence: CDR1 SGHKS, CDR2 YYEKEE (reference sequence). The CDR3 spans 14 residues. The CDR3 region has the DNA TGTGCCAGCAGCTACACAGGGGGTTACTACGAGCAGTACTTC. Its translation: CASSYTGGYYEQYF.

The V and J genes are TRBV7-9 and TRBJ2-4; TRBD1 might be the D (6 bases). CDR1 SEHNR and CDR2 FQNEAQ come from the germline V gene (reference sequence). V lost 4 bases and J 11 bases, leaving 12 bases between the germline ends. CDR3 size: 12 residues. The CDR3, as DNA: TGTGCCAGCAGCTCGACAGGTTTGCTTCAGTACTTC. This sequence encodes CASSSTGLLQYF.

This clonotype showed up many times. The rearrangement joins TRBV7-2 to TRBJ2-7; 9 bases are a match to TRBD1. The CDR3 spans 15 residues. With V trimmed by 2 bases and J by 3 bases, 5 bases remained unmatched. Germline V gene sequence: CDR1 SGHTA, CDR2 FQGNSA. CDR3 bases: TGTGCCAGCAGCTTAAGCGGGGACAGGGTCTACGAGCAGTACTTC. Translating it yields CASSLSGDRVYEQYF.

Ten or more counts support this clonotype. The rearrangement joins TRBV6-5 to TRBJ1-1; D might be TRBD1 (6 bases). The V end was cut by 4 bases, the J end by 4 bases, with 16 bases between. The CDR3 is 15 residues long. Germline loops: CDR1 MNHEY, CDR2 SVGAGI. CDR3 nucleotide sequence: TGTGCCAGCAGTTCGGGTGTAGGGGGGTTCACTGAAGCTTTCTTT. Translating gives CASSSGVGGFTEAFF.

V gene TRBV27 combines with J gene TRBJ1-1, with a weak D call TRBD1 (5 bases). This CDR3 spans 17 amino acids. The germline gives CDR1 MNHEY, CDR2 SMNVEV (reference sequence). V lost 2 bases and J 2 bases, leaving 18 bases between the germline ends. The CDR3 loop is CASSLRAGMSRNTEAFF. In DNA form, the CDR3 reads TGTGCCAGCAGTTTACGGGCAGGGATGAGTAGAAACACTGAAGCTTTCTTT.

This clonotype was counted between two and nine times. J is TRBJ2-1 and V is TRBV5-6; D is uncertain. CDR1 is SGHDT and CDR2 is YYEEEE in the germline V gene. Trimming removed 2 bases from V and 7 bases from J, with 7 bases in between. The CDR3 runs to 12 residues. CDR3 in amino acids: CASSFKANEQFF. Written as DNA, the CDR3 is TGTGCCAGCAGCTTCAAGGCGAATGAGCAGTTCTTC.

The chain links TRBV9 to TRBJ2-3; D ambiguous. V lost 0 bases to trimming and J lost 2 bases, with 7 bases between them. CDR3 length equals 14 residues. The V gene's germline CDR1 is SGDLS and CDR2 YYNGEE. CDR3 in amino acids: CASSVVSNTDTQYF. In DNA form, the CDR3 reads TGTGCCAGCAGCGTAGTTTCAAACACAGATACGCAGTATTTT.

This clonotype was recorded at least ten times. No DNA is shown, since the ends of the CDR3 on it are uncertain; the CDR3 is the one TCRdb lists. V and J are TRBV28 and TRBJ1-1. The CDR3 comprises 11 residues, both ends counted. CDR1 MDHEN and CDR2 SYDVKM come from the germline V gene. The CDR3 sequence: CATLGNTEAFF.

The V and J genes are TRBV4-1 and TRBJ2-1; D might be TRBD1 (5 bases). V lost 2 bases to trimming and J lost 8 bases, with 13 bases between them. In germline, CDR1 is MGHRA, CDR2 YSYEKL. The CDR3 length is 14 residues. The CDR3 sequence is CASSQYAGYDEQFF. The CDR3 DNA follows: TGCGCCAGCAGCCAATATGCAGGGTACGATGAGCAGTTCTTC.

V usage is TRBV7-9 and J usage is TRBJ2-1, with 7 bases fitting TRBD2. Germline V gene sequence: CDR1 SEHNR, CDR2 FQNEAQ (reference sequence). The CDR3 sequence is 15 residues long. V lost 4 bases and J lost 0; bases outside the gene matches: 3. CDR3 loop: CASSSSGDSYNEQFF. As DNA, the CDR3 is TGTGCCAGCAGCTCTAGCGGAGACTCCTACAATGAGCAGTTCTTC.